The clone carrying this T cell receptor (beta chain) was detected only once. The sample originates from a study of blood T cell repertoires in COVID-19. Study-wide context: Samples representing acute and convalescent COVID-19 were sourced from the United States, Italy and Spain. In each case, the material was cDNA or gDNA derived from T cells, B-cell-depleted T cells, or PBMCs.

V was pared by 0 bases and J by 10 bases, with 16 bases between. The CDR3 is 14 residues long. CDR1 is SGDLS and CDR2 is YYNGEE in the germline V gene. Authors' methods: Reference gene primer amplification gave estimated nucleated cell counts. The data were produced by immunoSEQ multiplex PCR, yet TCRdb's version contains in-frame clones alone and is incomplete. Clone size and V and J calls were adopted from that table, with D and trimming inferred from the DNA. The data contain some 51,000 clones, 90% of them singletons. The sequence was obtained from a man aged 35 to 55 with acute or convalescent COVID-19. V usage is TRBV9 and J usage is TRBJ1-1, with D hard to call. Sequencing was performed on peripheral blood. The CDR3 loop is CASSVVGPEGAAFF. The CDR3 DNA sequence: TGTGCCAGCAGCGTAGTAGGGCCCGAGGGTGCAGCTTTCTTT.